Following are 26 T cell receptor beta chains from one sample sequenced in a study of Ad26.COV2.S vaccination and SARS-CoV-2 variants. Profiling relied on immunoSEQ multiplex PCR, and the TCRdb table lists in-frame clones only, not all of them. The data show roughly 510,000 clones, roughly 87% seen once. Treatment given: roughly 19 received Ad26.COV2.S at low or high dose, single or two shots; about 5 received placebo; per-sample allocation not given. Day 63 following the first vaccine or placebo injection was when the samples were taken. Source: peripheral blood, taken in a trial of Ad26.COV2.S vaccine versus placebo. Receptors were obtained from a person aged 18 to 59 who received the Ad26.COV2.S COVID-19 vaccine or a placebo.

On this clone: Other DNA sequences in this sample translate to the same CDR3. The rearrangement joins TRBV5-8 to TRBJ1-6; no definite D call. The CDR3 has 13 residues. CDR1 is SGHTS, CDR2 YDEGEE, per germline. The V end was cut by 1 base, the J end by 7 bases, with 6 bases between. CDR3 sequence reads: CASSLLRNSPLHF. DNA of the CDR3: TGTGCCAGCAGCTTGTTGAGGAATTCACCCCTCCACTTT.

This clone was detected only a few times. The chain carries TRBV7-9 and TRBJ1-2; perhaps TRBD1 as D (5 bases). V lost 11 bases and J lost 8, with 18 bases in between. CDR3 length: 12 residues. Germline values: CDR1 SEHNR, CDR2 FQNEAQ (reference sequence). DNA for the CDR3: TGTGCCGCCCCCGGCAGGGCGAGAGGCTACACCTTC. This encodes CAAPGRARGYTF. Combining the CDR3 with reference TRBV7-9 and TRBJ1-2 gives the whole variable domain DTGVSQNPRHKITKRGQNVTFRCDPISEHNRLYWYRQTLGQGPEFLTYFQNEAQLEKSRLLSDRFSAERPKGSFSTLEIQRTEQGDSAMYLCAAPGRARGYTFGSGTRLTVV.

V gene TRBV7-2 combines with J gene TRBJ1-5; no reliable D call. Trimming removed 5 bases from V and 11 bases from J, with 13 bases in between. The germline CDR1 and CDR2 sequences are SGHTA and FQGNSA. The CDR3 length is 12 residues. In DNA, the CDR3 is TGTGCCAGCAGCGATACGCTGAGGACCCAGCATTTT. Translated: CASSDTLRTQHF.

The CDR3 DNA follows: TGTGCCAGCAGACGAGAACTAGTCGGGGAGCAGTTCTTC. This translates into CASRRELVGEQFF. The chain has TRBV7-9 and TRBJ2-1; tentatively, D is TRBD2 (5 bases). The germline CDR1 and CDR2 sequences are SEHNR and FQNEAQ (reference sequence). This CDR3 spans 13 amino acids. Trimming shortened V by 6 bases and J by 10 bases, and 16 bases separated the two germline ends. Complete variable domain (other parts from reference TRBV7-9 and TRBJ2-1): DTGVSQNPRHKITKRGQNVTFRCDPISEHNRLYWYRQTLGQGPEFLTYFQNEAQLEKSRLLSDRFSAERPKGSFSTLEIQRTEQGDSAMYLCASRRELVGEQFFGPGTRLTVL.

The chain combines TRBV25-1 with TRBJ2-3; D is unclear. The length of the CDR3 is 13 residues. Germline lookup yields CDR1 MGHDK and CDR2 SYGVNS. V was shortened by 6 bases and J by 0 bases, with 7 bases between the two germline ends. This chain's CDR3 is CASSQPSTDTQYF. CDR3 bases: TGTGCCAGCAGCCAACCTAGCACAGATACGCAGTATTTT.

The sample holds a few counts of this clone. This sequence joins TRBV2 and TRBJ2-6; D is undetermined. With 7 bases removed from V and 0 bases from J, the gap between germline ends came to 7 bases. This CDR3 is 14 amino acids long. Looked up from germline, CDR1 is SNHLY and CDR2 is FYNNEI. Here the CDR3 reads CASTISSGANVLTF. Written as DNA, the CDR3 is TGTGCCAGCACAATAAGCTCTGGGGCCAACGTCCTGACTTTC.

This clone was seen a few times. V and J are TRBV6-6 and TRBJ1-1; D remains unclear. Germline V gives CDR1 MNHNY, CDR2 SVGAGI (reference sequence). This CDR3 contains 13 residues. V lost 6 bases, J lost 10 bases, and 18 bases lay in between. Here the CDR3 DNA reads TGTGCCAGCAGGGCTCAGGCCATATCCGGAGCTTTCTTT. It yields the protein CASRAQAISGAFF.

The rearrangement joins TRBV12-3 or TRBV12-4 to TRBJ1-2; 7 nucleotides align to TRBD1. This CDR3 contains 12 residues. With V trimmed by 11 bases and J by 8 bases, 11 bases remained unmatched. CDR3 residues: CAGSTGAVGYTF. CDR3 DNA sequence: TGTGCCGGTAGCACAGGGGCGGTCGGCTACACCTTC.

The chain is built from TRBV20-1 and TRBJ1-5, with 7 nucleotides matching TRBD1. Germline CDR1 DFQATT, CDR2 SNEGSKA (reference sequence). Trimming cost V 3 bases and J 5 bases; bases outside gene matches: 7. The CDR3 is 14 residues long. The CDR3 loop is CSASRVQGHQPQHF. The CDR3 DNA reads TGCAGTGCTAGTCGGGTACAGGGGCATCAGCCCCAGCATTTT.

This clone turned up a few times. The CDR3 nucleotides read TGCGCCAGCAGCTTGGGCGGGGGCACAGATACGCAGTATTTT. Translating it yields CASSLGGGTDTQYF. The chain links TRBV5-1 to TRBJ2-3, with D perhaps matching TRBD2 (6 bases). Trimming stripped 0 bases from V and 1 base from J, with 6 bases between. The CDR3 covers 14 residues. Per the germline V gene, CDR1 is SGHRS and CDR2 is YFSETQ.

The V and J genes are TRBV28 and TRBJ1-4; perhaps TRBD1 as D (5 bases). The CDR3 sequence is 13 residues long. The V end was cut by 6 bases, the J end by 7 bases, with 12 bases between. Germline CDR1 reads MDHEN; CDR2 reads SYDVKM. DNA of the CDR3: TGTGCCAGCAGGGACATAAGGGGTGAAAAACTGTTTTTT. This codes for CASRDIRGEKLFF.

The CDR3 coding sequence is TGTGCCAGCAGTTTCTGGAGAAATCAGCCCCAGCATTTT. Protein: CASSFWRNQPQHF. V gene TRBV28 combines with J gene TRBJ1-5; D gene uncertain. Germline V gene sequence: CDR1 MDHEN, CDR2 SYDVKM. The V and J ends lost 3 bases and 4 bases respectively, with 7 bases between them. The CDR3 sequence is 13 residues long.

J is TRBJ1-6 and V is TRBV4-3; D possibly corresponds to TRBD1 (5 bases). The CDR3 runs to 16 residues. Between the trimmed V and J ends, which lost 0 bases and 7 bases, there was a span of 13 bases. Germline assignment: CDR1 LGHNA and CDR2 YSLEER. The CDR3 reads CASSQDFRGANSPLHF. The CDR3 DNA is TGCGCCAGCAGCCAAGATTTCCGGGGCGCCAATTCACCCCTCCACTTT.

The sample holds one count of this clone. CDR3 nucleotide sequence: TGTGCCAGCAGTGGGGTCTCCGAGCAGTACTTC. It translates to CASSGVSEQYF. The V and J genes are TRBV12-3 or TRBV12-4 and TRBJ2-7; no clear D gene. The CDR3 is made up of 11 amino acids. Trimming took off 5 bases at V and 6 bases at J, with 8 bases between the two ends.

V is TRBV29-1 and J is TRBJ2-7, with 7 bases lining up with TRBD2. This CDR3 spans 13 amino acids. V was pared by 5 bases and J by 0 bases, with 4 bases of the junction left unmatched. The germline V gene encodes CDR1 SQVTM and CDR2 ANQGSEA. The CDR3 nucleotides read TGCAGCGTTCTAGCGGTGATCTCCTACGAGCAGTACTTC. Protein sequence: CSVLAVISYEQYF.

The genes are TRBV7-9 and TRBJ2-3; no reliable D call. Trimming pared 1 base from V and 3 bases from J, leaving 8 bases between. This CDR3 is built from 14 residues. Germline values: CDR1 SEHNR, CDR2 FQNEAQ (reference sequence). The CDR3 protein is CASSLVTSTDTQYF. CDR3 in DNA: TGTGCCAGCAGCTTAGTCACGTCAACAGATACGCAGTATTTT.

This clone appeared a single time. The genes are TRBV27 and TRBJ2-6; D gene uncertain. This CDR3 is 14 amino acids long. Trimming removed 4 bases at V and 0 bases at J, with 4 bases between. The germline CDR1 and CDR2 sequences are MNHEY and SMNVEV (reference sequence). Here the CDR3 DNA reads TGTGCCAGCAGTTGGAGCTCTGGGGCCAACGTCCTGACTTTC. Residues: CASSWSSGANVLTF.

This chain joins TRBV27 and TRBJ1-1; 9 bases agree with TRBD1. The junction had 8 bases not matched to a gene; V was cut back by 2 bases and J by 4 bases. Germline loops: CDR1 MNHEY, CDR2 SMNVEV (reference sequence). CDR3 length: 16 amino acids. This CDR3 reads CASSLRGTGYITEAFF. In DNA, the CDR3 is TGTGCCAGCAGTTTACGGGGGACAGGGTATATCACTGAAGCTTTCTTT.

The chain has TRBV9 and TRBJ2-6; the match to TRBD2 covers 9 bases. The CDR3 is 20 amino acids. The J segment lost 1 base and the V segment lost 0 bases, leaving 11 bases of the junction unmatched. Germline V gene data show CDR1 as SGDLS and CDR2 as YYNGEE. The CDR3 DNA sequence: TGTGCCAGCAGCGTAGAGTGGAGAGGCGGGAGGGCGTCTGGGGCCAACGTCCTGACTTTC. Encoded protein: CASSVEWRGGRASGANVLTF.

The chain carries TRBV11-2 and TRBJ2-5; no clear D gene. Germline V gene data show CDR1 as SGHAT and CDR2 as FQNNGV. V was trimmed by 1 base and J by 5 bases, leaving 11 bases between them. The CDR3 is made up of 14 amino acids. CDR3 residues: CASSLGPVGETQYF. The CDR3 nucleotides read TGTGCCAGCAGCTTAGGGCCCGTGGGGGAGACCCAGTACTTC. The variable domain in full, completed from reference TRBV11-2 and TRBJ2-5, reads EAGVAQSPRYKIIEKRQSVAFWCNPISGHATLYWYQQILGQGPKLLIQFQNNGVVDDSQLPKDRFSAERLKGVDSTLKIQPAKLEDSAVYLCASSLGPVGETQYFGPGTRLLVL.

The chain links TRBV5-4 to TRBJ2-1; TRBD2 agrees at 9 bases. The CDR3 has 19 residues. CDR1 is SGHNT, CDR2 YYREEE, per germline (reference sequence). J gave up 10 bases and V 6 bases, and 26 bases lay outside the gene matches. This CDR3 is CASTPAVSGSTPPAGEQFF. CDR3 coding DNA: TGTGCCAGCACCCCGGCGGTTAGCGGGAGTACCCCCCCGGCTGGAGAGCAGTTCTTC.

This clone was recorded a few times. The chain has TRBV7-2 and TRBJ2-1; TRBD2 might be the D (6 bases). This CDR3 is 12 amino acids long. Germline V gene sequence: CDR1 SGHTA, CDR2 FQGNSA. The V and J ends lost 3 bases and 10 bases respectively, with 10 bases between them. The CDR3 loop is CASSFHGREQFF. The CDR3 bases are TGTGCCAGCAGCTTCCACGGGAGAGAGCAGTTCTTC.

The chain employs TRBV10-3 and TRBJ2-7; TRBD1 might be the D (6 bases). Germline CDR1 is ENHRY and CDR2 is SYGVKD. Trimming left V 3 bases short and J 2 bases short, with 11 bases between. The CDR3 runs 14 residues. The CDR3 region has the DNA TGTGCCATCAGTGACTCCGGGACAACCTACGAGCAGTACTTC. It codes for CAISDSGTTYEQYF.

V is TRBV18 and J is TRBJ2-5; TRBD1 matches at 8 bases. Trimming at V came to 3 bases and at J to 5 bases, leaving 8 bases not matched to a gene. Germline CDR1 KGHSH, CDR2 LQKENI. The CDR3 loop spans 15 amino acids. The CDR3 is CASSPNNYRGETQYF. The CDR3 DNA sequence: TGTGCCAGCTCACCGAACAACTACAGGGGGGAGACCCAGTACTTC.

This chain links TRBV15 with TRBJ2-3; D remains unclear. The CDR3 length is 14 residues. Trimming pared 0 bases from V and 11 bases from J, leaving 15 bases between. Per the germline V gene, CDR1 is LNHNV and CDR2 is YYDKDF (reference sequence). CDR3 nucleotide sequence: TGTGCCACCAGCAGAGATCGGGTACTGTTGAGGCAGTATTTT. Translated: CATSRDRVLLRQYF.

This clone was seen a handful of times. The V gene is TRBV6-5, the J gene TRBJ2-1; 8 bases align to TRBD1. This CDR3 region has 13 residues. The J segment lost 6 bases and the V segment lost 7 bases, leaving 5 bases of the junction unmatched. Germline CDR1 and CDR2: MNHEY and SVGAGI. CDR3 amino acids: CASKGQAFNEQFF. In nucleotides, the CDR3 is TGTGCCAGCAAGGGACAGGCCTTCAATGAGCAGTTCTTC.